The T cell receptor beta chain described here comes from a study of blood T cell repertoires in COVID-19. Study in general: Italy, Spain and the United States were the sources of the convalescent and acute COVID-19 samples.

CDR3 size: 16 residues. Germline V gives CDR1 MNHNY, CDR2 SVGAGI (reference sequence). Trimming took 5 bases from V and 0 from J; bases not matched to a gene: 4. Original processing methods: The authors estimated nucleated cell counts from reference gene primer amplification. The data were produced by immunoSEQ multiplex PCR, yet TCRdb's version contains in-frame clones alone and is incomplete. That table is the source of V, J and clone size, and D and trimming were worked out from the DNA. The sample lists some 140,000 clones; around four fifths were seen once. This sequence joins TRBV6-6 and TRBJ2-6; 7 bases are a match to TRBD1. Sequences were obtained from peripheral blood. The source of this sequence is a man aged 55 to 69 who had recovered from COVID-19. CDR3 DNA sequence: TGTGCCAGCAGTCGGGGACAGCTCTCTGGGGCCAACGTCCTGACTTTC. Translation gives CASSRGQLSGANVLTF.